This T cell receptor beta chain was recovered during a study of T cell responses to AZD1222 COVID-19 vaccine. Study as a whole: Pooled samples include second doses given at about 4 or 12 weeks.

This clone was detected only once. The antigen remains unidentified. Overall study results and limits: Regions left unmutated in variants are reportedly the target of nearly half of spike-specific TCRs. Possibly, clonal diversity was underestimated; donors were largely white British and included more females. At study baseline, merely more than 5 AZD1222 recipients were seropositive.

Germline values: CDR1 WNHNN, CDR2 SYGVQD (reference sequence). The CDR3 runs to 13 residues. Trimming took off 3 bases at V and 3 bases at J, with 8 bases between the two ends. Sequencing was performed with immunoSEQ multiplex PCR; in TCRdb, only in-frame clones are kept and a portion is missing. In the table there are 110,000 to 150,000 clones, about 91% of which are singletons. The origin of this receptor is an adult in good health. V usage is TRBV10-1 and J usage is TRBJ1-2; possibly TRBD1 for D (6 bases). This specimen consisted of peripheral blood, obtained on day 0 of AZD1222 vaccination. The CDR3 DNA reads as TGCGCCAGCAGTGAACGGACAGACTATGGCTACACCTTC. As protein: CASSERTDYGYTF.